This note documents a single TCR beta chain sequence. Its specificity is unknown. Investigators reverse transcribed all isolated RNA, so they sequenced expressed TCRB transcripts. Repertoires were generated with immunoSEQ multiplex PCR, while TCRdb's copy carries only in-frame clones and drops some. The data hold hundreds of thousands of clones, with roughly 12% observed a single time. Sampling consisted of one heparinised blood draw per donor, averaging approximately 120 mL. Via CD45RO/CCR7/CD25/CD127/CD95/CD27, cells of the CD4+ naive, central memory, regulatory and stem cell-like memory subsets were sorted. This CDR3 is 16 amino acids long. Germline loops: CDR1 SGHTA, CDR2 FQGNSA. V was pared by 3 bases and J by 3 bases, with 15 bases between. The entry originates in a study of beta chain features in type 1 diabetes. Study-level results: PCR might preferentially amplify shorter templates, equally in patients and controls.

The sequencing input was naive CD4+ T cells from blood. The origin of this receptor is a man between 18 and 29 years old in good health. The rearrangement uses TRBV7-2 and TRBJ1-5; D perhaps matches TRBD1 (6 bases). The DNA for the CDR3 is TGTGCCAGCAGCTTCGCGATTGGGGGCACCAATCAGCCCCAGCATTTT. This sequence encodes CASSFAIGGTNQPQHF.